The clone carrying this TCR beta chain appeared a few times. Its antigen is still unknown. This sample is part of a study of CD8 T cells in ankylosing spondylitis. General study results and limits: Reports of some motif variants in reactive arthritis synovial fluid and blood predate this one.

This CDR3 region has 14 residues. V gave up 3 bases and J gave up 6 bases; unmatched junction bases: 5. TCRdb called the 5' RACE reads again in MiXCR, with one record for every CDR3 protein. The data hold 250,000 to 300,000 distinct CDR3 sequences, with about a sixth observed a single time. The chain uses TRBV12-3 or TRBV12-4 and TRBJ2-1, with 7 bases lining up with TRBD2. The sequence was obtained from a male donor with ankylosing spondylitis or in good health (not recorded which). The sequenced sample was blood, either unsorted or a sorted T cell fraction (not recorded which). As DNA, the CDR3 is TGTGCCAGCAGTTTTTGGCGGGAGACCAATGAGCAGTTCTTC. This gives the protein CASSFWRETNEQFF.